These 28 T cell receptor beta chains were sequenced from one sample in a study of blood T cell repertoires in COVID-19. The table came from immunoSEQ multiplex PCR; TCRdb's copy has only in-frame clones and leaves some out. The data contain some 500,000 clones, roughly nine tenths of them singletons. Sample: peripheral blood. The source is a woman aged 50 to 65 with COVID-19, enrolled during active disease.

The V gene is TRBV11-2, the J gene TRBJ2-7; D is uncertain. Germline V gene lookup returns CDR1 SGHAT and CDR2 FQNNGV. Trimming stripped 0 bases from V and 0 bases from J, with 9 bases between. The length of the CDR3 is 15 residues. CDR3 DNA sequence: TGTGCCAGCAGCTTAGAATCGGCGGACTCCTACGAGCAGTACTTC. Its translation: CASSLESADSYEQYF.

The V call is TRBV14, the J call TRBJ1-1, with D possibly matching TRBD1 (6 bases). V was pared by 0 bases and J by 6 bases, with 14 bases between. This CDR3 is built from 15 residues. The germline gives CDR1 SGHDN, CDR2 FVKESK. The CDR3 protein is CASSQDAGVYSEAFF. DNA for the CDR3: TGTGCCAGCAGCCAAGATGCAGGGGTGTACTCTGAAGCTTTCTTT.

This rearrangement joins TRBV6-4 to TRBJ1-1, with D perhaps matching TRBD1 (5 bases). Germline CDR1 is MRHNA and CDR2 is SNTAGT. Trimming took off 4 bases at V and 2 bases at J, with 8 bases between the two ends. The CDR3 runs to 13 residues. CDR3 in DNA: TGTGCCAGCAGTGCGACAGCCAACACTGAAGCTTTCTTT. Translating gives CASSATANTEAFF.

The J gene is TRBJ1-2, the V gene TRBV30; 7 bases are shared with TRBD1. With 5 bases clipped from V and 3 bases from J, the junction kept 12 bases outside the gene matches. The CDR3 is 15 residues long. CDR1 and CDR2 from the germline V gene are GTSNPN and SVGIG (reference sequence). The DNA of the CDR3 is TGTGCCTGGCTATCGGACAGGACTGCGGACTATGGCTACACCTTC. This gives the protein CAWLSDRTADYGYTF.

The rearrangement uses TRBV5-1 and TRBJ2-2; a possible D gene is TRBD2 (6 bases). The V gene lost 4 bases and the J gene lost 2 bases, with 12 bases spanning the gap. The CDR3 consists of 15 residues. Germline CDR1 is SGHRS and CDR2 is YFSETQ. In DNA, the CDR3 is TGCGCCAGCAGCCCATCGGGGGAAAACACCGGGGAGCTGTTTTTT. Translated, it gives CASSPSGENTGELFF. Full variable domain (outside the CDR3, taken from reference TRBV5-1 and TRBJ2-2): KAGVTQTPRYLIKTRGQQVTLSCSPISGHRSVSWYQQTPGQGLQFLFEYFSETQRNKGNFPGRFSGRQFSNSRSEMNVSTLELGDSALYLCASSPSGENTGELFFGEGSRLTVL.

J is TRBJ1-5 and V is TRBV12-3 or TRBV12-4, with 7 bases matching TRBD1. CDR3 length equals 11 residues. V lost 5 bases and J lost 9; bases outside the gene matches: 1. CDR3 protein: CASSQGGPQHF. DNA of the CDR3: TGTGCCAGCAGTCAGGGGGGGCCCCAGCATTTT.

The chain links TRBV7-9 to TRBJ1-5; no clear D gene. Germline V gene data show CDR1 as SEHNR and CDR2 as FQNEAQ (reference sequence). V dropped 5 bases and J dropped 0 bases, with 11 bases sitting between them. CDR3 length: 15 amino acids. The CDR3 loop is CASSPKGGSNQPQHF. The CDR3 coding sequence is TGTGCCAGCAGCCCAAAAGGCGGTAGCAATCAGCCCCAGCATTTT. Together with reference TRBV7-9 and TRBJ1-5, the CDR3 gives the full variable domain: DTGVSQNPRHKITKRGQNVTFRCDPISEHNRLYWYRQTLGQGPEFLTYFQNEAQLEKSRLLSDRFSAERPKGSFSTLEIQRTEQGDSAMYLCASSPKGGSNQPQHFGDGTRLSIL.

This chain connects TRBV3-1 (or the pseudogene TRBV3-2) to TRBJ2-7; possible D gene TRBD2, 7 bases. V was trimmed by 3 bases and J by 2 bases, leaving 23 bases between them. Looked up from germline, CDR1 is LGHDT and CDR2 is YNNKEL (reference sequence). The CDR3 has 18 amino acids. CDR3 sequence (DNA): TGTGCCAGCAGCCATCTCCTGCGGCAGGGGAGGGGGACCTACGAGCAGTACTTC. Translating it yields CASSHLLRQGRGTYEQYF.

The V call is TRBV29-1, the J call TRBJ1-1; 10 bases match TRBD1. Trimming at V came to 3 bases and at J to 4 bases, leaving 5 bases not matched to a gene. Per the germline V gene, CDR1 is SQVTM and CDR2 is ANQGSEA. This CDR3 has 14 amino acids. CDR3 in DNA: TGCAGCGTTGAGCGGGGGACAGGGGCCACTGAAGCTTTCTTT. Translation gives CSVERGTGATEAFF.

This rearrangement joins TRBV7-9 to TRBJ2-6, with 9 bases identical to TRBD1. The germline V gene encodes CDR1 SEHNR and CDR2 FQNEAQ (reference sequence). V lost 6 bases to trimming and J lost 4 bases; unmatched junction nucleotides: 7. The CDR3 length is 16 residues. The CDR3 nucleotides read TGTGCCAGCAGTCTAACAGGGGGCTCCGGGGCCAACGTCCTGACTTTC. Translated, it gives CASSLTGGSGANVLTF.

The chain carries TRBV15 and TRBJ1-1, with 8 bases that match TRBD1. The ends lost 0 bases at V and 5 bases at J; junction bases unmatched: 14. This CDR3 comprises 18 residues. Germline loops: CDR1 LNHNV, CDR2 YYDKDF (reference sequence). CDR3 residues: CATSRDSVDRERSTEAFF. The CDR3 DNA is TGTGCCACCAGCAGAGATTCTGTGGACAGGGAAAGGTCAACTGAAGCTTTCTTT.

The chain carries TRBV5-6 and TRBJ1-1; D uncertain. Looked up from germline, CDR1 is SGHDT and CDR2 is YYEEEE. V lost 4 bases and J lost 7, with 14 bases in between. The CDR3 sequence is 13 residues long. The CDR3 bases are TGTGCCAGCAGCCCTTCCGAGTTGCTTGAAGCTTTCTTT. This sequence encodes CASSPSELLEAFF.

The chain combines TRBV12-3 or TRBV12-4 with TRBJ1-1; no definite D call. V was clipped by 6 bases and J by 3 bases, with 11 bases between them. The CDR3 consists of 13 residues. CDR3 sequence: CASRTPGDTEAFF. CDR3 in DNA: TGTGCCAGCAGGACGCCCGGGGACACTGAAGCTTTCTTT.

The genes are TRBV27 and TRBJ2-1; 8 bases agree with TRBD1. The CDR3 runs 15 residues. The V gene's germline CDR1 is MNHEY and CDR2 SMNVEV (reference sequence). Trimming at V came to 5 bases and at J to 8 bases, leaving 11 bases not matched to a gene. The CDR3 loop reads CASSGQGRAVYEQFF. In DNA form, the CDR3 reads TGTGCCAGCAGTGGACAGGGTAGGGCTGTCTATGAGCAGTTCTTC.

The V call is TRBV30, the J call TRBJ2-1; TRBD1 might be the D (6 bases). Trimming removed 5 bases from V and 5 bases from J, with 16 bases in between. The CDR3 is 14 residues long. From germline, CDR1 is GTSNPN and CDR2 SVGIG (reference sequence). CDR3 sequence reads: CAWVPGHSDNEQFF. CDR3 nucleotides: TGTGCCTGGGTTCCGGGACATTCTGACAATGAGCAGTTCTTC.

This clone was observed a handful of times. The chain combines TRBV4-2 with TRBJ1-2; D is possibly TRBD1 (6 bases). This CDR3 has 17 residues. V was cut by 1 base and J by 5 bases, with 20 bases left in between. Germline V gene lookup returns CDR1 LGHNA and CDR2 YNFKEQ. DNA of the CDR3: TGTGCCAGCAGCCAAGCCGATAATACAGGGCTGGAATATGGCTACACCTTC. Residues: CASSQADNTGLEYGYTF.

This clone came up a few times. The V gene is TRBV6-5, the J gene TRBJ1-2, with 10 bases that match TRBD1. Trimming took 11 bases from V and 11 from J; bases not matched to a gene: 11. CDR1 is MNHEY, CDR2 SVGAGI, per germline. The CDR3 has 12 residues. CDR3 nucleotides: TGTGCCGCCACTCGTGGGACAGGGGAGTACACCTTC. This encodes CAATRGTGEYTF.

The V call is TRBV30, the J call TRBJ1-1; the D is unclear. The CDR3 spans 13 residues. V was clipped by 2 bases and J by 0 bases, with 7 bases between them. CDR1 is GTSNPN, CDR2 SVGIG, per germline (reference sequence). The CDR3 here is CAWSFLMNTEAFF. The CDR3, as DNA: TGTGCCTGGAGTTTTTTAATGAACACTGAAGCTTTCTTT.

The DNA for the CDR3 is TGTGCTAGTGGTTTGGCACAGGGATCACCCCTCCACTTT. Amino acid sequence: CASGLAQGSPLHF. The chain has TRBV12-5 and TRBJ1-6; a possible D gene is TRBD1 (6 bases). This CDR3 has 13 residues. Germline V CDR1 and CDR2: LGHNT, FRNRAP. V shed 1 base and J shed 10 bases, with 8 bases lying between them.

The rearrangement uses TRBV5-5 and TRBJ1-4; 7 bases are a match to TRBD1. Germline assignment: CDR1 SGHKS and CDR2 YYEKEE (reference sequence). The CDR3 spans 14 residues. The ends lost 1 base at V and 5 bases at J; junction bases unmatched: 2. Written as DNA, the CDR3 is TGTGCCAGCAGCTTGCCGGGACAGAATGAAAAACTGTTTTTT. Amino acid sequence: CASSLPGQNEKLFF. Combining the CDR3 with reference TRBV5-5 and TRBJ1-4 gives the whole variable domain DAGVTQSPTHLIKTRGQQVTLRCSPISGHKSVSWYQQVLGQGPQFIFQYYEKEERGRGNFPDRFSARQFPNYSSELNVNALLLGDSALYLCASSLPGQNEKLFFGSGTQLSVL.

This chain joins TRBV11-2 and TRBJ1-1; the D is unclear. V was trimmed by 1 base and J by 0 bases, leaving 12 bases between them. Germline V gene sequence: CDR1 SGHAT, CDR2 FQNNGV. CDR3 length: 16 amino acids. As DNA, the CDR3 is TGTGCCAGCAGCTTAGGTTACAGTAGTATGAACACTGAAGCTTTCTTT. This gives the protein CASSLGYSSMNTEAFF.

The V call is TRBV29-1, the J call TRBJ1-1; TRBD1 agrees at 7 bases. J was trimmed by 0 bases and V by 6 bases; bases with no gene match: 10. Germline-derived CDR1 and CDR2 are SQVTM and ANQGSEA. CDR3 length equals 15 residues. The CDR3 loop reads CSVPSDQGVNTEAFF. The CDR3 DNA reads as TGCAGCGTACCTTCTGACCAGGGGGTGAACACTGAAGCTTTCTTT.

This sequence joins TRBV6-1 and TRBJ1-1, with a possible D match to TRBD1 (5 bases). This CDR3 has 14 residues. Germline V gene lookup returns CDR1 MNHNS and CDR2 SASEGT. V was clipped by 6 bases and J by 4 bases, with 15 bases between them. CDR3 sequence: CASSNQGISTEAFF. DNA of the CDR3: TGTGCCAGCAGCAATCAGGGTATTTCCACTGAAGCTTTCTTT.

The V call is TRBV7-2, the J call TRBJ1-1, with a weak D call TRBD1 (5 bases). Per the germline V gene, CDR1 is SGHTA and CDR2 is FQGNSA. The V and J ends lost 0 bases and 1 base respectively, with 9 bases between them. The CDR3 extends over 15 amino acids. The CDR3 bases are TGTGCCAGCAGCTTAGCGACCACAGGGAACACTGAAGCTTTCTTT. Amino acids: CASSLATTGNTEAFF.

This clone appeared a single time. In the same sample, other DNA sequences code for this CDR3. The chain's CDR3 is CASSSLGTFATNEKLFF. CDR3 DNA: TGTGCCAGTAGTTCTCTTGGGACATTTGCAACTAATGAAAAACTGTTTTTT. The chain combines TRBV19 with TRBJ1-4; TRBD1 might be the D (6 bases). Germline CDR1 reads LNHDA; CDR2 reads SQIVND (reference sequence). This CDR3 is built from 17 residues. The V gene lost 5 bases and the J gene lost 0 bases, with 16 bases spanning the gap.

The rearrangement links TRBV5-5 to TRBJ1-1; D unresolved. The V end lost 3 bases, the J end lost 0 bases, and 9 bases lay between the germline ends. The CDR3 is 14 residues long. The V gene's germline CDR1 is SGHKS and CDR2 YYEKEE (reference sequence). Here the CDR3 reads CASSSSNLNTEAFF. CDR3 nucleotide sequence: TGTGCCAGCAGCTCCTCTAACTTGAACACTGAAGCTTTCTTT.

This CDR3 reads CASSPGGPAYGYTF. The CDR3 DNA sequence: TGCGCCAGCAGCCCGGGGGGACCCGCCTATGGCTACACCTTC. The chain has TRBV4-1 and TRBJ1-2; a possible D gene is TRBD1 (5 bases). CDR3 length equals 14 residues. The V end was cut by 4 bases, the J end by 4 bases, with 13 bases between. Per germline, CDR1 MGHRA and CDR2 YSYEKL.

The CDR3 protein is CASSDDRADTDTQYF. CDR3 coding DNA: TGTGCCAGCAGTGACGACAGGGCGGACACAGATACGCAGTATTTT. V usage is TRBV2 and J usage is TRBJ2-3; 7 bases agree with TRBD1. CDR1 is SNHLY, CDR2 FYNNEI, per germline. The CDR3 spans 15 residues. V was clipped by 3 bases and J by 2 bases; unmatched bases: 5.